Listed here are 24 T cell receptor beta chains from one sample, sequenced in a study of regulatory T cells in long-lasting Graves disease. Time point denoted: persistent/refractory GD, antithyroid drugs over 5 years with positive TRAb. RNA isolated from PBMCs was used to make the TCR library. Researchers made TCR beta libraries by using iRepertoire HTBI primers and running Arm-PCR on CDR3 regions. Each CDR3 protein is one row after TCRdb ran MiXCR on the multiplex PCR reads. The table includes about 660,000 distinct CDR3 sequences, around 30% detected once. This sample comprised peripheral blood mononuclear cells (PBMCs), obtained when the disease was refractory, from a patient treated with antithyroid drugs. All receptors derive from a female donor with Graves disease.

The chain has TRBV27 and TRBJ1-5; TRBD1 agrees at 8 bases. V was pared by 5 bases and J by 4 bases, with 10 bases of the junction left unmatched. The germline CDR1 and CDR2 sequences are MNHEY and SMNVEV (reference sequence). This CDR3 region has 16 residues. This CDR3 reads CASSTSFTGGNQPQHF. The DNA of the CDR3 is TGTGCCAGCAGTACCTCCTTTACAGGGGGAAATCAGCCCCAGCATTTT.

This clonotype was seen at least ten times. The V gene is TRBV20-1, the J gene TRBJ1-2; D not resolved. V dropped 0 bases and J dropped 5 bases, with 7 bases sitting between them. The CDR3 covers 12 residues. Germline V gene lookup returns CDR1 DFQATT and CDR2 SNEGSKA (reference sequence). This chain's CDR3 is CSARDPGYGYTF. Written as DNA, the CDR3 is TGCAGTGCTAGAGATCCCGGGTATGGCTACACCTTC.

In its sample, this clonotype was seen a few times. The missing conserved phenylalanine or tryptophan at the end of this CDR3 makes a read error likely. The chain employs TRBV12-3 or TRBV12-4 and TRBJ1-2; D not certain. The CDR3 loop spans 15 amino acids. V lost 1 base to trimming and J lost 4 bases, with 13 bases between them. The DNA for the CDR3 is TGTGCCAGCAGTTTAGAAGCCCTGGGAGTCTATGGCTACACCCTC. Encoded protein: CASSLEALGVYGYTL.

This clonotype was observed many times. This chain connects TRBV2 to TRBJ1-2; D is ambiguous. Germline V lookup: CDR1 SNHLY, CDR2 FYNNEI. The CDR3 loop spans 10 amino acids. V was cut by 2 bases and J by 5 bases, with 0 bases left in between. The CDR3 DNA is TGTGCCAGCAGTGAATATGGCTACACCTTC. Its translation: CASSEYGYTF.

The table lists this clonotype with many counts. The V gene is TRBV2, the J gene TRBJ1-4, with D perhaps matching TRBD1 (5 bases). Trimming left V 4 bases short and J 4 bases short, with 10 bases between. CDR1 is SNHLY and CDR2 is FYNNEI in the germline V gene. The CDR3 extends over 14 amino acids. As DNA, the CDR3 is TGTGCCAGCAGTGCAGGGTGGAATAATGAAAAACTGTTTTTT. Residues: CASSAGWNNEKLFF.

This clonotype has more than one count but fewer than ten. The V gene is TRBV11-2, the J gene TRBJ2-4, with 7 bases that match TRBD1. Trimming cost V 5 bases and J 12 bases; bases outside gene matches: 16. The CDR3 contains 15 residues. Germline V gene sequence: CDR1 SGHAT, CDR2 FQNNGV. The chain's CDR3 is CASSTRQGGPVRQYF. The CDR3, as DNA: TGTGCCAGCAGCACTCGACAGGGCGGGCCAGTCCGTCAGTACTTC.

CDR3 loop: CATNRGANTEAFF. The DNA for the CDR3 is TGTGCCACGAACAGGGGGGCGAACACTGAAGCTTTCTTT. The genes are TRBV30 and TRBJ1-1, with 8 bases lining up with TRBD1. After removal of 8 bases from V and 1 base from J, the junction contained 6 bases not matched to a gene. CDR3 size: 13 residues. Germline V gene data show CDR1 as GTSNPN and CDR2 as SVGIG (reference sequence).

This clonotype occurred a few times. This rearrangement joins TRBV20-1 to TRBJ1-1; 8 bases line up with TRBD1. Trimming at V came to 3 bases and at J to 5 bases, leaving 8 bases not matched to a gene. CDR3 length: 14 residues. CDR1 is DFQATT and CDR2 is SNEGSKA in the germline V gene (reference sequence). The CDR3 DNA reads as TGCAGTGCTAGGCTCCCAGGGGGCCGAACTGAAGCTTTCTTT. Translation: CSARLPGGRTEAFF.

This clonotype has a count of ten or more. The chain recombines TRBV11-2 with TRBJ2-7, with D possibly being TRBD2 (5 bases). V dropped 3 bases and J dropped 7 bases, with 10 bases sitting between them. Germline V gene lookup returns CDR1 SGHAT and CDR2 FQNNGV. The length of the CDR3 is 12 residues. For the CDR3, the DNA is TGTGCCAGCAGCTTGAAGCCGGGAGAGCAGTACTTC. Its translation: CASSLKPGEQYF.

This clonotype has a count of ten or more. V and J are TRBV2 and TRBJ1-2; D not resolved. Germline V gene sequence: CDR1 SNHLY, CDR2 FYNNEI. Deletions cut 4 bases from V and 4 bases from J, with 16 bases between. The CDR3 is 15 amino acids. For the CDR3, the DNA is TGTGCCAGCAGTGCCCTCCCGACTGAGCCCTATGGCTACACCTTC. Protein product: CASSALPTEPYGYTF.

The chain is built from TRBV11-2 and TRBJ2-7; D is perhaps TRBD2 (5 bases). This CDR3 has 15 amino acids. CDR1 is SGHAT and CDR2 is FQNNGV in the germline V gene. With 6 bases removed from V and 3 bases from J, the gap between germline ends came to 18 bases. The CDR3 bases are TGTGCCAGCAGTAAGCCGGAGGCAATGGACTACGAGCAGTACTTC. Its translation is CASSKPEAMDYEQYF.

This clonotype was found many times. V usage is TRBV12-5 and J usage is TRBJ1-1; tentative D call: TRBD1 (5 bases). V lost 7 bases, J lost 1 base, and 13 bases lay in between. Germline CDR1 is LGHNT and CDR2 is FRNRAP. This CDR3 spans 14 amino acids. CDR3 sequence reads: CASALGRENTEAFF. CDR3 nucleotide sequence: TGTGCTAGTGCCTTGGGCAGGGAGAACACTGAAGCTTTCTTT.

This clonotype has at least ten counts. V is TRBV12-3 or TRBV12-4 and J is TRBJ2-2; TRBD2 matches at 7 bases. The ends lost 5 bases at V and 0 bases at J; junction bases unmatched: 3. The CDR3 extends over 15 amino acids. The CDR3 DNA reads TGTGCCAGCAGTAAGAGCGGGGCGAACACCGGGGAGCTGTTTTTT. It yields the protein CASSKSGANTGELFF.

This clonotype was picked up a small number of times. The rearrangement links TRBV28 to TRBJ1-4, with D uncertain. Trimming cost V 2 bases and J 8 bases, with 12 bases left between them. This CDR3 is 14 amino acids long. Per germline, CDR1 MDHEN and CDR2 SYDVKM. The CDR3 is CASSLGQDGEKLFF. The CDR3 DNA follows: TGTGCCAGCAGTTTAGGTCAGGATGGCGAAAAACTGTTTTTT.

This clonotype came up many times. The chain recombines TRBV28 with TRBJ2-7; possibly TRBD2 for D (6 bases). V was clipped by 4 bases and J by 0 bases, with 13 bases between them. Per germline, CDR1 MDHEN and CDR2 SYDVKM. The CDR3 has 15 amino acids. CDR3 coding DNA: TGTGCCAGCAGTTCCCCGGGACTCAGCTCCTACGAGCAGTACTTC. It specifies CASSSPGLSSYEQYF.

This clonotype has a count of ten or more. This chain connects TRBV28 to TRBJ1-1; a possible D gene is TRBD1 (5 bases). The V gene's germline CDR1 is MDHEN and CDR2 SYDVKM. The CDR3 runs 14 residues. The germline V and J ends were trimmed by 6 bases and 0 bases, with 11 bases remaining between them. CDR3 in DNA: TGTGCCAGCAGCCGACAGCCCATGAACACTGAAGCTTTCTTT. This encodes CASSRQPMNTEAFF.

This clonotype has just a few counts. This sequence joins TRBV15 and TRBJ2-5; either TRBD1 or TRBD2 may fit D (5 bases each). The last part of the DNA fits TRBJ2-7 better; the J call may be wrong. The CDR3 loop spans 15 amino acids. Germline CDR1 and CDR2: LNHNV and YYDKDF (reference sequence). CDR3: CATSRNVGTPYEQYF. DNA of the CDR3: TGTGCCACCAGCAGAAACGTCGGGACGCCCTACGAGCAGTACTTC.

The chain links TRBV5-1 to TRBJ2-7; weak D call: TRBD2 (6 bases). CDR1 and CDR2 from the germline V gene are SGHRS and YFSETQ. The length of the CDR3 is 13 residues. Trimming cost V 4 bases and J 3 bases, with 11 bases left between them. The CDR3 protein is CASSGGNVYEQYF. The DNA for the CDR3 is TGCGCCAGCAGCGGGGGGAACGTCTACGAGCAGTACTTC. Looking up the rest from reference TRBV5-1 and TRBJ2-7 gives the full variable domain: KAGVTQTPRYLIKTRGQQVTLSCSPISGHRSVSWYQQTPGQGLQFLFEYFSETQRNKGNFPGRFSGRQFSNSRSEMNVSTLELGDSALYLCASSGGNVYEQYFGPGTRLTVT.

For this clonotype: This sequence may be a read error, since a much larger clone differs from it by one base. V usage is TRBV28 and J usage is TRBJ1-1, with a possible D match to TRBD1 (5 bases). The CDR3 consists of 15 residues. From germline, CDR1 is MDHEN and CDR2 SYDVKM. For the CDR3, the DNA is TGTGCCTGCAGTTTTGGCTGGGGAAGGGGCACTGAAGCTTTCTTT. It yields the protein CACSFGWGRGTEAFF. The full variable domain, with the rest looked up from reference TRBV28 and TRBJ1-1, is DVKVTQSSRYLVKRTGEKVFLECVQDMDHENMFWYRQDPGLGLRLIYFSYDVKMKEKGDIPEGYSVSREKKERFSLILESASTNQTSMYLCACSFGWGRGTEAFFGQGTRLTVV.

This chain uses TRBV7-9 with TRBJ1-2; D possibly corresponds to TRBD1 (6 bases). Looked up from germline, CDR1 is SEHNR and CDR2 is FQNEAQ (reference sequence). Deletions cut 5 bases from V and 3 bases from J, with 25 bases between. The CDR3 is 18 residues long. Here the CDR3 reads CASSPTGRGGIFYYGYTF. DNA for the CDR3: TGTGCCAGCAGCCCTACTGGTCGGGGGGGCATTTTCTACTATGGCTACACCTTC.

The chain combines TRBV4-1 with TRBJ2-2, with a tentative D call TRBD1 (6 bases). Germline V gives CDR1 MGHRA, CDR2 YSYEKL. Between the trimmed V and J ends, which lost 3 bases and 4 bases, there was a span of 9 bases. The length of the CDR3 is 14 residues. CDR3 coding DNA: TGCGCCAGCAGCCACCGGGACACCACCGGGGAGCTGTTTTTT. Translated, it gives CASSHRDTTGELFF.

This clonotype was seen a handful of times. V usage is TRBV3-1 and J usage is TRBJ1-1, with 9 bases aligning to TRBD1. CDR1 is LGHDT and CDR2 is YNNKEL in the germline V gene (reference sequence). This CDR3 has 14 residues. V shed 2 bases and J 6 bases; nucleotides not matched to a gene: 4. The DNA of the CDR3 is TGTGCCAGCAGCCAACTACAGGGGGCGGCTGAAGCTTTCTTT. It is translated as CASSQLQGAAEAFF.

V usage is TRBV5-1 and J usage is TRBJ2-7; 8 bases are a match to TRBD1. V shed 5 bases and J 4 bases; nucleotides not matched to a gene: 8. Germline V gene data show CDR1 as SGHRS and CDR2 as YFSETQ. CDR3 length: 14 amino acids. CDR3 coding DNA: TGCGCCAGCAGAGCTAGGACAGGGACTTACGAGCAGTACTTC. Translation: CASRARTGTYEQYF.

J is TRBJ2-1 and V is TRBV27, with 12 bases that match TRBD2. Germline trimming cut 6 bases from V and 4 bases from J; bases unmatched to any gene: 7. The CDR3 loop spans 16 amino acids. The germline gives CDR1 MNHEY, CDR2 SMNVEV (reference sequence). The CDR3: CASSLTGLAGYNEQFF. CDR3 in DNA: TGTGCCAGCAGCCTTACGGGACTAGCGGGTTACAATGAGCAGTTCTTC.